This TCR beta chain stems from a study of blood T cell repertoires in COVID-19. Background on the study: Donors in the United States, Italy and Spain gave samples during acute or convalescent COVID-19. Sources were T cells, B-cell-depleted T cells, or PBMCs; the material itself was cDNA or gDNA.

Trimming at V came to 6 bases and at J to 7 bases, leaving 9 bases not matched to a gene. This CDR3 is built from 14 residues. Germline V gene lookup returns CDR1 MNHEY and CDR2 SVGAGI. As handled by the study authors: Reference gene primer amplification gave estimated nucleated cell counts. Sequencing was performed with immunoSEQ multiplex PCR; in TCRdb, only in-frame clones are kept and a portion is missing. D and trimming were read from the DNA, whereas the V and J calls and clone size are those reported in that table. The repertoire consists of about 180,000 clones, with approximately 85% occurring once and the leading ten covering approximately 10%.

The TCR comes from a human donor with active or convalescent COVID-19. The donor label of this sample is uncertain. The V call is TRBV6-5, the J call TRBJ1-2; 9 bases fit TRBD1. The sample taken for sequencing was peripheral blood. DNA for the CDR3: TGTGCCAGCAGACCTCCGGGACAGGGACCTGGCTACACCTTC. Its protein product is CASRPPGQGPGYTF.